The 8 T cell receptor beta chains below all came from one sample that was sequenced in a study of shared clonotypes between healthy human individuals. Using immunoSEQ multiplex PCR, the repertoire was profiled, and TCRdb retains in-frame clones only, with some absent. The sample yields some 2.4 million clones, under 95% seen once. Sequenced input: naive CD4+ T cells from PBMCs. Described subset: CD45RA+ positively selected. The receptors originated from a man between 18 and 29 years old in good health. Some clones in this sample may be carry-over from other donors' samples.

V is TRBV7-2 and J is TRBJ2-5; perhaps D is TRBD1 or TRBD2 (5 bases each). The V gene lost 7 bases and the J gene lost 5 bases, with 14 bases spanning the gap. There are 13 residues in the CDR3. Germline CDR1 SGHTA, CDR2 FQGNSA. The CDR3 loop is CASTEGPSETQYF. The CDR3, as DNA: TGTGCCAGCACCGAGGGACCCAGTGAGACCCAGTACTTC.

The chain joins TRBV5-1 to TRBJ1-2; D possibly corresponds to TRBD1 (6 bases). The CDR3 length is 17 residues. Germline V gene lookup returns CDR1 SGHRS and CDR2 YFSETQ. V was pared by 4 bases and J by 4 bases, with 23 bases between. CDR3: CASSPTDSTIPLYGYTF. CDR3 in DNA: TGCGCCAGCAGCCCCACGGACAGCACGATACCCCTCTATGGCTACACCTTC. The full variable domain, with the rest looked up from reference TRBV5-1 and TRBJ1-2, is KAGVTQTPRYLIKTRGQQVTLSCSPISGHRSVSWYQQTPGQGLQFLFEYFSETQRNKGNFPGRFSGRQFSNSRSEMNVSTLELGDSALYLCASSPTDSTIPLYGYTFGSGTRLTVV.

The J gene is TRBJ1-4, the V gene TRBV5-1; no definite D call. This CDR3 contains 13 residues. Germline V gene data show CDR1 as SGHRS and CDR2 as YFSETQ. V was trimmed by 3 bases and J by 8 bases, leaving 11 bases between them. CDR3 coding DNA: TGCGCCAGCAGCTCGCGAATGAAAGAAAAACTGTTTTTT. Its protein is CASSSRMKEKLFF.

This clone was seen only once. The CDR3 is CASSQQGVQGEAFF. The DNA of the CDR3 is TGCGCCAGCAGCCAACAAGGAGTACAGGGGGAGGCTTTCTTT. This chain connects TRBV5-1 to TRBJ1-1; 8 bases are a match to TRBD1. Germline lookup yields CDR1 SGHRS and CDR2 YFSETQ. V dropped 4 bases and J dropped 11; count of bases not matched to a gene: 13. The CDR3 sequence is 14 residues long.

The chain carries TRBV5-1 and TRBJ2-7, with D perhaps TRBD1 or TRBD2 (5 bases each). Germline V gives CDR1 SGHRS, CDR2 YFSETQ. The CDR3 has 13 amino acids. V shed 0 bases and J shed 6 bases, with 10 bases lying between them. DNA for the CDR3: TGCGCCAGCAGCTTGGCGGGACGTTCCGAGCAGTACTTC. Translated: CASSLAGRSEQYF. Full variable domain (outside the CDR3, taken from reference TRBV5-1 and TRBJ2-7): KAGVTQTPRYLIKTRGQQVTLSCSPISGHRSVSWYQQTPGQGLQFLFEYFSETQRNKGNFPGRFSGRQFSNSRSEMNVSTLELGDSALYLCASSLAGRSEQYFGPGTRLTVT.

This rearrangement joins TRBV11-1 to TRBJ2-5; D remains ambiguous. The CDR3 spans 13 residues. The V gene's germline CDR1 is SGHAT and CDR2 FQDESV (reference sequence). Trimming left V 1 base short and J 5 bases short, with 8 bases between. As DNA, the CDR3 is TGTGCCAGCAGCTTAGTTAGCTTTGAGACCCAGTACTTC. As protein: CASSLVSFETQYF.

The chain is built from TRBV30 and TRBJ2-7; D assignment may be TRBD1 or TRBD2 (5 bases each). Germline V gene data show CDR1 as GTSNPN and CDR2 as SVGIG (reference sequence). V gave up 2 bases and J gave up 7 bases, with 15 bases separating them. The CDR3 is 13 amino acids. DNA of the CDR3: TGTGCCTGGAGTTCGGGGCAGGGCGGGGAGCAGTACTTC. This sequence encodes CAWSSGQGGEQYF.

The chain combines TRBV5-1 with TRBJ1-4, with D uncertain. Looked up from germline, CDR1 is SGHRS and CDR2 is YFSETQ. The CDR3 covers 15 residues. Trimming cost V 1 base and J 5 bases, with 12 bases left between them. Written as DNA, the CDR3 is TGCGCCAGCAGCTTGAATATTGGATCCAATGAAAAACTGTTTTTT. This gives the protein CASSLNIGSNEKLFF.